The source of this T cell receptor (beta chain) is a study of cytomegalovirus exposure and HLA in healthy donors. The study's findings and limits: A later analysis appeared to link common viral pathogens to several of the most significant clusters.

In germline, CDR1 is SGHRS, CDR2 YFSETQ. The CDR3 sequence is 14 residues long. Trimming took 0 bases from V and 0 from J, leaving 5 bases between them. The primer mix had 60 Vbeta and 13 Jbeta primers. Assay used: immunoSEQ multiplex PCR; TCRdb lists only in-frame clones, some missing. The data show about 180,000 clones, roughly 85% seen once. On this clone itself: Antigen unknown.

The rearrangement uses TRBV5-1 and TRBJ2-3; no definite D call. The sequence derives from a man aged 40-49 years in good health and CMV-seropositive. The sequenced sample consisted of PBMCs. As DNA, the CDR3 is TGCGCCAGCAGCTTGGCTGAGAGCACAGATACGCAGTATTTT. It encodes CASSLAESTDTQYF.